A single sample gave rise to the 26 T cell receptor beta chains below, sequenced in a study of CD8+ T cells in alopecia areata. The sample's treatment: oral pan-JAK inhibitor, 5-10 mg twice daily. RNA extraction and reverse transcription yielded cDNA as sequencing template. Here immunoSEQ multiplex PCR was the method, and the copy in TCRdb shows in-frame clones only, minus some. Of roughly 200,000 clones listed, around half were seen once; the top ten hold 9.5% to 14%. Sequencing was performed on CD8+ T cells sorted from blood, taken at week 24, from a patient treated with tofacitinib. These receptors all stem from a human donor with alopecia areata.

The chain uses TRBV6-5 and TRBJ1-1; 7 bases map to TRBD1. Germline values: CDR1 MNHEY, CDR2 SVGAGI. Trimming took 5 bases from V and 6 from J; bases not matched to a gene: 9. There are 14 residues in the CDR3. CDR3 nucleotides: TGTGCCAGCAGTCACCGGGACAGCCAGTCTGAAGCTTTCTTT. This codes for CASSHRDSQSEAFF.

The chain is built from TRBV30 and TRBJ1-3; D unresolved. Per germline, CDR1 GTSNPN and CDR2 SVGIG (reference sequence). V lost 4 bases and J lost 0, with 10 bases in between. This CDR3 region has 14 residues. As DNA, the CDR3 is TGTGCCTGGAACCTTGGGATCTCTGGAAACACCATATATTTT. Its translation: CAWNLGISGNTIYF. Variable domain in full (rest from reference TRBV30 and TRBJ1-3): SQTIHQWPATLVQPVGSPLSLECTVEGTSNPNLYWYRQAAGRGLQLLFYSVGIGQISSEVPQNLSASRPQDRQFILSSKKLLLSDSGFYLCAWNLGISGNTIYFGEGSWLTVV.

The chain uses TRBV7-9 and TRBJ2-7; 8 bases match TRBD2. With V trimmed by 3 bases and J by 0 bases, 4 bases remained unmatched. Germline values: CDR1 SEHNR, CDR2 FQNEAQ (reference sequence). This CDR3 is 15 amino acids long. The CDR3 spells CASSFSGGISYEQYF. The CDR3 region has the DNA TGTGCCAGCAGCTTCTCGGGGGGGATCTCCTACGAGCAGTACTTC.

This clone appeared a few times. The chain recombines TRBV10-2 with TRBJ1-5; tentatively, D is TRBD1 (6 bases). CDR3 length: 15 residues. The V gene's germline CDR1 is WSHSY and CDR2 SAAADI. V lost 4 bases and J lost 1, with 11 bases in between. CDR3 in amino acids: CASSGGAASNQPQHF. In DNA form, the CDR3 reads TGCGCCAGCAGTGGGGGGGCCGCAAGCAATCAGCCCCAGCATTTT.

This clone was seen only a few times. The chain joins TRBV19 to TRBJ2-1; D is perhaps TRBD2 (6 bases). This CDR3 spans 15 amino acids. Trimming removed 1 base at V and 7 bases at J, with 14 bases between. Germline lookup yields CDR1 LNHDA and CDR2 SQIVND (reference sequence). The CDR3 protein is CASSIVGSLLNEQFF. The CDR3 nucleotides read TGTGCCAGTAGTATAGTCGGGAGCCTCTTGAATGAGCAGTTCTTC. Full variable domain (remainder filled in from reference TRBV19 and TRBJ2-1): DGGITQSPKYLFRKEGQNVTLSCEQNLNHDAMYWYRQDPGQGLRLIYYSQIVNDFQKGDIAEGYSVSREKKESFPLTVTSAQKNPTAFYLCASSIVGSLLNEQFFGPGTRLTVL.

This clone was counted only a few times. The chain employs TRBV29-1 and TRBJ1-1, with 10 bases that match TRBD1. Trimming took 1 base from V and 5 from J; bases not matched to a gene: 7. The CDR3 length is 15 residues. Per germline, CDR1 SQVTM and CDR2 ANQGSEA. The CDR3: CSVEGWDRGRTEAFF. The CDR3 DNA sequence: TGCAGCGTTGAAGGTTGGGACAGGGGTAGGACTGAAGCTTTCTTT.

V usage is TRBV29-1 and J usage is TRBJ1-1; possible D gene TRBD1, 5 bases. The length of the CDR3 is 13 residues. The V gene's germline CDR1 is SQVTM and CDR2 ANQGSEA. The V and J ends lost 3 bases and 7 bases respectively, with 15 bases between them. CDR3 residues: CSVDPGNSGEAFF. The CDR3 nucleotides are TGCAGCGTTGATCCAGGGAATAGCGGTGAAGCTTTCTTT.

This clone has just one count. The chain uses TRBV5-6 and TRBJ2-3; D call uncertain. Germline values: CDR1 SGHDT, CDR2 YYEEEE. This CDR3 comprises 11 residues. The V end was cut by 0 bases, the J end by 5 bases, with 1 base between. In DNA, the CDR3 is TGTGCCAGCAGCTTGGAAGATACGCAGTATTTT. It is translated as CASSLEDTQYF.

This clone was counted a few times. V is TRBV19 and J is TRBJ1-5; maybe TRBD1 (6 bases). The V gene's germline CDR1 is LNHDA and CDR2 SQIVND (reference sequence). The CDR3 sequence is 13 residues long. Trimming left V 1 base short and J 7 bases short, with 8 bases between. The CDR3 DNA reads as TGTGCCAGTAGTATAGGGCAGGGGCAGCCCCAGCATTTT. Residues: CASSIGQGQPQHF.

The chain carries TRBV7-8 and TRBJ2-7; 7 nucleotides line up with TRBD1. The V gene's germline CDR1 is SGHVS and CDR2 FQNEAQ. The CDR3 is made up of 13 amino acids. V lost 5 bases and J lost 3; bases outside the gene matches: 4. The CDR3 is CASSPGDSYEQYF. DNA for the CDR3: TGTGCCAGCAGCCCCGGGGACAGCTACGAGCAGTACTTC. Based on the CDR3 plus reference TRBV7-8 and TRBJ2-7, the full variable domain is GAGVSQSPRYKVAKRGQDVALRCDPISGHVSLFWYQQALGQGPEFLTYFQNEAQLDKSGLPSDRFFAERPEGSVSTLKIQRTQQEDSAVYLCASSPGDSYEQYFGPGTRLTVT.

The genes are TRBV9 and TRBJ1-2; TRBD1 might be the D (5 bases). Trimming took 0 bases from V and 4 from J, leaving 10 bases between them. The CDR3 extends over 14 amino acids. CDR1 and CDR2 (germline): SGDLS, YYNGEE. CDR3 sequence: CASSVGDETYGYTF. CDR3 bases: TGTGCCAGCAGCGTAGGGGACGAAACCTATGGCTACACCTTC. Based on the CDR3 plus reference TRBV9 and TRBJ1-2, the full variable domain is DSGVTQTPKHLITATGQRVTLRCSPRSGDLSVYWYQQSLDQGLQFLIQYYNGEERAKGNILERFSAQQFPDLHSELNLSSLELGDSALYFCASSVGDETYGYTFGSGTRLTVV.

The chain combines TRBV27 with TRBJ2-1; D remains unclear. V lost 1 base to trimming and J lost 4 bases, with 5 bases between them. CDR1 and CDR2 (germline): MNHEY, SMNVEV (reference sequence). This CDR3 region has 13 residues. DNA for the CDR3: TGTGCCAGCAGTTTATTCGGATACAATGAGCAGTTCTTC. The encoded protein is CASSLFGYNEQFF.

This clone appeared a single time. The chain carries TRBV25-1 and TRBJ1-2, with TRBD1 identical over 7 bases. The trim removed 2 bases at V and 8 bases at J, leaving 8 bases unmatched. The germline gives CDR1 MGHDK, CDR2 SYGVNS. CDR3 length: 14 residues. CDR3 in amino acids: CASSEQQGTAGYTF. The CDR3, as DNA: TGTGCCAGCAGTGAACAACAGGGGACAGCCGGCTACACCTTC.

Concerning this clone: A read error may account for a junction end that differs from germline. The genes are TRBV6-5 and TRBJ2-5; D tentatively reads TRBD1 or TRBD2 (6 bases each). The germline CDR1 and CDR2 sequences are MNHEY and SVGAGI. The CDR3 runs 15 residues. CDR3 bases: TGTGCCAGCAGACCTGCTGGGGGGCTTCAAGAGGCCCAGTACTTC. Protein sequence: CASRPAGGLQEAQYF.

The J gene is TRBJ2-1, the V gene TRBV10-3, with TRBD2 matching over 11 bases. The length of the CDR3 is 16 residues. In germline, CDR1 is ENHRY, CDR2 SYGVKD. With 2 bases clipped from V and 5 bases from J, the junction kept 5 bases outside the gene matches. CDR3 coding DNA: TGTGCCATCAGTGAGCGGGGACTAGCGGAAAACAATGAGCAGTTCTTC. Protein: CAISERGLAENNEQFF.

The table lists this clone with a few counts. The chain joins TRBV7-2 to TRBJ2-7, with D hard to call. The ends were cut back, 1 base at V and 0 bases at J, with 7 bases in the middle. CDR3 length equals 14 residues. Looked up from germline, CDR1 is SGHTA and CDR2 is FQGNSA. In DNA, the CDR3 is TGTGCCAGCAGCTTAGATGGCCTCTCCTACGAGCAGTACTTC. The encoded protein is CASSLDGLSYEQYF. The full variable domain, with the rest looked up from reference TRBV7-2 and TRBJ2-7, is GAGVSQSPSNKVTEKGKDVELRCDPISGHTALYWYRQSLGQGLEFLIYFQGNSAPDKSGLPSDRFSAERTGGSVSTLTIQRTQQEDSAVYLCASSLDGLSYEQYFGPGTRLTVT.

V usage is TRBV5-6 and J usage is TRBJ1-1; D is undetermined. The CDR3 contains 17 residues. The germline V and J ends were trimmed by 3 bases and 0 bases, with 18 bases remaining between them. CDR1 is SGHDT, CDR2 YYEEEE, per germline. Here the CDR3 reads CASSSPPYSAVNTEAFF. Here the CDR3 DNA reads TGTGCCAGCAGCTCCCCCCCCTACTCGGCCGTGAACACTGAAGCTTTCTTT.

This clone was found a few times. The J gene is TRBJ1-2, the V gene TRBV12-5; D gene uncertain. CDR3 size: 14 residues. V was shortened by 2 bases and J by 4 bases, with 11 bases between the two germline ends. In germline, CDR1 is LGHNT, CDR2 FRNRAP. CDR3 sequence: CASGLSGFAYGYTF. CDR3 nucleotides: TGTGCTAGTGGTTTGTCGGGATTCGCCTATGGCTACACCTTC. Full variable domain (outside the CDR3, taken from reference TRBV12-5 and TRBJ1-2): DARVTQTPRHKVTEMGQEVTMRCQPILGHNTVFWYRQTMMQGLELLAYFRNRAPLDDSGMPKDRFSAEMPDATLATLKIQPSEPRDSAVYFCASGLSGFAYGYTFGSGTRLTVV.

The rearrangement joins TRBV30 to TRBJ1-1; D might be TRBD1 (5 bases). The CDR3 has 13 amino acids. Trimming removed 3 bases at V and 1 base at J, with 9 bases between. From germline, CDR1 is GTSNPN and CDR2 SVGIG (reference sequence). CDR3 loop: CAWRGGSNTEAFF. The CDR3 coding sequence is TGTGCCTGGAGGGGGGGATCGAACACTGAAGCTTTCTTT.

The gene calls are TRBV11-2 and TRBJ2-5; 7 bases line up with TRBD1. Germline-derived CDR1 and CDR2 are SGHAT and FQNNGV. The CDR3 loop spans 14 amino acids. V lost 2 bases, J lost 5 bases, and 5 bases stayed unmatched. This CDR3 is CASSLRSRGETQYF. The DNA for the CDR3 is TGTGCCAGCAGCTTACGATCCAGGGGGGAGACCCAGTACTTC.

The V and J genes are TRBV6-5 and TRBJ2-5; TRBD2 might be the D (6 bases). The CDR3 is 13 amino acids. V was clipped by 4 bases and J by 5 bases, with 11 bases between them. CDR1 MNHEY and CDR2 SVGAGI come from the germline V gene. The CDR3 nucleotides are TGTGCCAGCAGTTGGGGGGTTAGGGAGACCCAGTACTTC. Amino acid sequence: CASSWGVRETQYF.

The CDR3 region has the DNA TGTGCCAGCAGTCTTGACCCCTACGAGCAGTACTTC. Protein product: CASSLDPYEQYF. J is TRBJ2-7 and V is TRBV14; no definite D call. Trimming stripped 6 bases from V and 2 bases from J, with 8 bases between. The CDR3 is 12 residues long. CDR1 and CDR2 from the germline V gene are SGHDN and FVKESK.

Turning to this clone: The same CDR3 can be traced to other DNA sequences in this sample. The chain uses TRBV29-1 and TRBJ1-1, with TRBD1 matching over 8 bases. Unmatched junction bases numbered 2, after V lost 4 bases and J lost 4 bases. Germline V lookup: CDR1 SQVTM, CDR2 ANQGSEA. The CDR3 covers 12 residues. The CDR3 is CSVVQGGTEAFF. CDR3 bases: TGCAGCGTTGTACAGGGGGGCACTGAAGCTTTCTTT.

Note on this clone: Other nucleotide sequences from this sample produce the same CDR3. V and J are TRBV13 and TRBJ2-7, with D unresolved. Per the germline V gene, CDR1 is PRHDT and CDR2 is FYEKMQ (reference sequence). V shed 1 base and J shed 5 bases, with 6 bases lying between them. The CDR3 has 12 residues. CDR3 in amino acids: CASSLEGNEQYF. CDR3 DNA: TGTGCCAGCAGCTTAGAGGGAAACGAGCAGTACTTC.

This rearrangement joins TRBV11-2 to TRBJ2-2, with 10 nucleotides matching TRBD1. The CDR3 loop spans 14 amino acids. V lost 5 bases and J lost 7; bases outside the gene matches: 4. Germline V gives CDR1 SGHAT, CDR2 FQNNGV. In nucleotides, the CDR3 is TGTGCCAGCAGCGCCGGGACAGGGGTCGGGGAGCTGTTTTTT. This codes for CASSAGTGVGELFF.

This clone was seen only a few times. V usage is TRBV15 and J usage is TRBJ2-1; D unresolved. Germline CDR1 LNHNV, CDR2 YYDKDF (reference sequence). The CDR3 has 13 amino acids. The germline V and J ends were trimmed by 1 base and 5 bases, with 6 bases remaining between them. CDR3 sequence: CATSRGADNEQFF. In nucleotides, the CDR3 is TGTGCCACCAGCAGAGGGGCCGACAATGAGCAGTTCTTC.